This paragraph covers one T cell receptor (beta chain) sequence. As yet, its antigen is unknown. Data came from immunoSEQ multiplex PCR; TCRdb stores just in-frame clones and leaves some out. Altogether 2 million to 3 million clones are present, more than 85% being singletons, with the ten largest covering approximately 0.37%. Both subsets, CD45RA+ naive and CD45RA-negative memory, were split from the CD4+ cells. These data belong to a study of shared clonotypes between healthy human individuals. Study-wide findings and caveats: With a handful of donors compared, around 5.4% of naive CD4 clonotypes were shared.

The TCR sequence derives from a man aged 18 to 29 in good health. Some clones in this sample may be carry-over from other donors' samples. Source material: naive CD4+ T cells from PBMCs. Specified subset: CD45RA+ positively selected.

Here the CDR3 reads CASSGRDKPPYEQYF. The CDR3 region has the DNA TGTGCCAGCAGTGGCAGGGACAAGCCCCCCTACGAGCAGTACTTC. This chain uses TRBV28 with TRBJ2-7; tentatively, D is TRBD1 (6 bases). Germline lookup yields CDR1 MDHEN and CDR2 SYDVKM. The V end lost 5 bases, the J end lost 2 bases, and 16 bases lay between the germline ends. The CDR3 sequence is 15 residues long.